This T cell receptor beta chain was recorded in a study of blood T cell repertoires in COVID-19. Measured with immunoSEQ multiplex PCR; TCRdb has only the in-frame clones, and not every one. Altogether about 360,000 clones are present, roughly 88% being singletons, with the ten largest covering around 1.9%. Germline CDR1 and CDR2: LGHNA and YNFKEQ. V lost 4 bases to trimming and J lost 1 base; unmatched junction nucleotides: 11. The CDR3 has 17 amino acids. This sequence originates from a woman aged 40 to 50 with acute COVID-19. The sequencing input was PBMCs or T cells enriched from blood (not recorded which). This rearrangement joins TRBV4-2 to TRBJ2-3; 7 bases are shared with TRBD2. The CDR3: CASSRRYTSGGTDTQYF. CDR3 bases: TGTGCCAGCAGCCGAAGATATACCAGCGGGGGCACAGATACGCAGTATTTT.